The 17 T cell receptor beta chains reported below all come from one sample, sequenced in a study of T cells in Graves' hyperthyroidism and ophthalmopathy. Template material for amplifying TCR beta CDR3 regions consisted of RNA transcripts. HTBI primers were used for first-round RT-PCR of the TCR CDR3. TCRdb used MiXCR to reprocess the multiplex PCR reads, holding one entry per CDR3 protein. The repertoire holds 350,000 to 400,000 distinct CDR3 sequences, with over 15% as singletons. The sequenced sample consisted of blood. The receptor set was obtained from a woman under 30 with Graves' hyperthyroidism.

This clonotype was observed at least ten times. This sequence joins TRBV2 and TRBJ1-2, with D perhaps matching TRBD1 (6 bases). CDR3 length: 13 amino acids. Germline loops: CDR1 SNHLY, CDR2 FYNNEI. Between the trimmed V and J ends, which lost 8 bases and 4 bases, there was a span of 14 bases. The DNA for the CDR3 is TGTGCCAGCCTCCGGGACAAAAGCTATGGCTACACCTTC. Translating it yields CASLRDKSYGYTF.

This sequence joins TRBV4-2 and TRBJ2-3; a weak D match, TRBD1 (6 bases). The CDR3 covers 15 residues. Germline assignment: CDR1 LGHNA and CDR2 YNFKEQ. Trimming removed 0 bases from V and 1 base from J, with 8 bases in between. The CDR3 DNA sequence: TGTGCCAGCAGCCAAGAGGCAGGGGGCACAGATACGCAGTATTTT. The encoded protein is CASSQEAGGTDTQYF.

This clonotype was seen ten or more times. The chain carries TRBV20-1 and TRBJ2-7; TRBD1 is a possible D gene (5 bases). This CDR3 spans 13 amino acids. Germline V gene data show CDR1 as DFQATT and CDR2 as SNEGSKA (reference sequence). The germline V and J ends were trimmed by 2 bases and 5 bases, with 13 bases remaining between them. The CDR3 here is CSARIRGSHEQYF. CDR3 nucleotides: TGCAGTGCTAGAATTAGGGGCAGCCACGAGCAGTACTTC.

Ten or more counts support this clonotype. V is TRBV7-9 and J is TRBJ1-5, with 8 bases matching TRBD1. Per the germline V gene, CDR1 is SEHNR and CDR2 is FQNEAQ (reference sequence). The CDR3 totals 15 residues. Germline trimming cut 4 bases from V and 2 bases from J; bases unmatched to any gene: 4. This CDR3 is CASSSSGQGNQPQHF. The CDR3 DNA is TGTGCCAGCAGCTCCTCGGGACAGGGCAATCAGCCCCAGCATTTT.

This clonotype was counted at least ten times. The chain joins TRBV5-1 to TRBJ2-7; 7 bases align to TRBD1. CDR1 and CDR2 (germline): SGHRS, YFSETQ. Trimming at V came to 4 bases and at J to 7 bases, leaving 11 bases not matched to a gene. The CDR3 spans 14 residues. CDR3 nucleotides: TGCGCCAGCAGCACTATGACAGGGTCGGGGGAGCAGTACTTC. Its translation: CASSTMTGSGEQYF.

Many counts were recorded for this clonotype. The chain joins TRBV6-2 or TRBV6-3 to TRBJ1-5, with D hard to call. Trimming stripped 0 bases from V and 7 bases from J, with 10 bases between. The CDR3 is 14 residues long. The germline V gene has CDR1 MNHEY and CDR2 SVGEGT. The DNA of the CDR3 is TGTGCCAGCAGTTACTCCGGGGTTCGACAGCCCCAGCATTTT. Residues: CASSYSGVRQPQHF.

Ten or more counts support this clonotype. The chain combines TRBV12-3 or TRBV12-4 with TRBJ2-4; 9 bases map to TRBD1. J gave up 4 bases and V 0 bases, and 4 bases lay outside the gene matches. This CDR3 has 16 residues. Written as DNA, the CDR3 is TGTGCCAGCAGTTTAGCCGGAGACAGGGGGAAAAACATTCAGTACTTC. Encoded protein: CASSLAGDRGKNIQYF.

Ten or more counts support this clonotype. The CDR3 sequence: CAWSEFGSKYEQYF. CDR3 DNA: TGTGCCTGGAGTGAGTTTGGGTCAAAATACGAGCAGTACTTC. The genes are TRBV30 and TRBJ2-7; D gene uncertain. The V gene lost 1 base and the J gene lost 4 bases, with 14 bases spanning the gap. The CDR3 spans 14 residues. Germline CDR1 reads GTSNPN; CDR2 reads SVGIG (reference sequence).

This clonotype was detected many times. The CDR3 loop is CASSQGTGQPQHF. Here the CDR3 DNA reads TGTGCCAGCAGTCAGGGTACGGGTCAGCCCCAGCATTTT. The chain has TRBV11-2 and TRBJ1-5; possibly TRBD1 for D (5 bases). The V and J ends lost 6 bases and 6 bases respectively, with 12 bases between them. The CDR3 sequence is 13 residues long. Germline CDR1 reads SGHAT; CDR2 reads FQNNGV.

This clonotype was found a few times. The V call is TRBV5-8, the J call TRBJ1-2; 7 bases fit TRBD1. V was pared by 1 base and J by 5 bases, with 8 bases of the junction left unmatched. Germline values: CDR1 SGHTS, CDR2 YDEGEE. The CDR3 covers 15 residues. The CDR3 DNA is TGTGCCAGCAGCTTGACAGGGGATGTCGGGTATGGCTACACCTTC. Translating gives CASSLTGDVGYGYTF.

There are a few counts of this clonotype. This sequence joins TRBV20-1 and TRBJ2-2, with D unresolved. Trimming pared 1 base from V and 6 bases from J, leaving 9 bases between. Germline CDR1 DFQATT, CDR2 SNEGSKA (reference sequence). The CDR3 loop spans 13 amino acids. CDR3 in amino acids: CSARGAWAGELFF. CDR3 DNA sequence: TGCAGTGCTAGAGGGGCCTGGGCCGGGGAGCTGTTTTTT.

The chain links TRBV9 to TRBJ1-3, with D perhaps matching TRBD1 (6 bases). The germline V gene has CDR1 SGDLS and CDR2 YYNGEE. CDR3 length: 14 residues. Deletions cut 0 bases from V and 7 bases from J, with 11 bases between. Written as DNA, the CDR3 is TGTGCCAGCAGCGTAGATCAGGGGAGGAACACCATATATTTT. Amino acids: CASSVDQGRNTIYF. Combining the CDR3 with reference TRBV9 and TRBJ1-3 gives the whole variable domain DSGVTQTPKHLITATGQRVTLRCSPRSGDLSVYWYQQSLDQGLQFLIQYYNGEERAKGNILERFSAQQFPDLHSELNLSSLELGDSALYFCASSVDQGRNTIYFGEGSWLTVV.

This clonotype was counted many times. The chain combines TRBV5-1 with TRBJ2-7; D is ambiguous. The CDR3 has 14 amino acids. Per the germline V gene, CDR1 is SGHRS and CDR2 is YFSETQ. V lost 5 bases, J lost 0 bases, and 12 bases lay in between. The CDR3 nucleotides read TGCGCCAGCAGATACAAAACTGGCTCCTACGAGCAGTACTTC. It yields the protein CASRYKTGSYEQYF.

The genes are TRBV28 and TRBJ1-1; perhaps TRBD1 as D (6 bases). Trimming shortened V by 2 bases and J by 6 bases, and 13 bases separated the two germline ends. Looked up from germline, CDR1 is MDHEN and CDR2 is SYDVKM. The CDR3 has 14 amino acids. CDR3 sequence reads: CASSLAGVDAEAFF. The CDR3, as DNA: TGTGCCAGCAGTTTAGCAGGGGTGGATGCTGAAGCTTTCTTT.

This clonotype was observed many times. A read error is likely, as this CDR3 ends without the conserved phenylalanine or tryptophan. The chain has TRBV20-1 and TRBJ1-1; D is possibly TRBD1 (6 bases). The V end was cut by 6 bases, the J end by 5 bases, with 16 bases between. The CDR3 extends over 13 amino acids. Germline V gene lookup returns CDR1 DFQATT and CDR2 SNEGSKA (reference sequence). CDR3 coding DNA: TGCAGTGCCAAGGCAGGGGCAGGGACTGAAGCTTTCTCT. Translation: CSAKAGAGTEAFS.

This clonotype was seen ten or more times. The chain recombines TRBV28 with TRBJ2-7, with D hard to call. The CDR3 is 13 residues long. Germline V gene lookup returns CDR1 MDHEN and CDR2 SYDVKM. V gave up 10 bases and J gave up 3 bases, with 16 bases separating them. As DNA, the CDR3 is TGTGCCACTGGTCGGTCCTTAATCTACGAGCAGTACTTC. This sequence encodes CATGRSLIYEQYF.

This clonotype was observed many times. In DNA form, the CDR3 reads TGTGCCATCGGCGGGACCTCAGATCAGCCCCAGCATTTT. Protein sequence: CAIGGTSDQPQHF. The chain carries TRBV10-3 and TRBJ1-5, with D possibly TRBD1 on 5 matching bases. Germline V CDR1 and CDR2: ENHRY, SYGVKD. CDR3 length: 13 amino acids. V lost 8 bases, J lost 5 bases, and 13 bases lay in between.